These 4 T cell receptor beta chains share one sample of origin, sequenced in a study of blood T cell repertoires in COVID-19. Data came from immunoSEQ multiplex PCR; TCRdb stores just in-frame clones and leaves some out. The sample has about 55,000 clones; approximately 90% are singletons. Material for sequencing was peripheral blood. Every receptor here comes from a man aged 80 or over with acute or convalescent COVID-19.

The chain recombines TRBV19 with TRBJ2-5; TRBD2 agrees at 10 bases. CDR1 is LNHDA and CDR2 is SQIVND in the germline V gene (reference sequence). V shed 6 bases, J shed 5 bases, and the junction held 9 bases outside the gene matches. This CDR3 has 15 amino acids. CDR3 region: CASRASGGAWETQYF. For the CDR3, the DNA is TGTGCCAGTAGGGCCAGCGGGGGGGCCTGGGAGACCCAGTACTTC.

The gene calls are TRBV14 and TRBJ1-1; D is unresolved. Germline V gives CDR1 SGHDN, CDR2 FVKESK. The CDR3 has 15 amino acids. Trimming took off 1 base at V and 0 bases at J, with 9 bases between the two ends. CDR3: CASSQARGLNTEAFF. For the CDR3, the DNA is TGTGCCAGCAGCCAAGCGCGGGGATTGAACACTGAAGCTTTCTTT. The variable domain in full, completed from reference TRBV14 and TRBJ1-1, reads EAGVTQFPSHSVIEKGQTVTLRCDPISGHDNLYWYRRVMGKEIKFLLHFVKESKQDESGMPNNRFLAERTGGTYSTLKVQPAELEDSGVYFCASSQARGLNTEAFFGQGTRLTVV.

V and J are TRBV18 and TRBJ1-2, with 8 nucleotides matching TRBD1. The CDR3 extends over 14 amino acids. Germline CDR1 and CDR2: KGHSH and LQKENI. V lost 3 bases to trimming and J lost 7 bases; unmatched junction nucleotides: 7. The CDR3: CASSPRQGRGGYTF. The CDR3 coding sequence is TGTGCCAGCTCACCGCGACAGGGGAGGGGTGGCTACACCTTC.

The genes are TRBV7-6 and TRBJ2-7; 13 bases line up with TRBD2. V trimming: 5 bases; J trimming: 4 bases; junction bases outside the gene matches: 5. The germline CDR1 and CDR2 sequences are SGHVS and FNYEAQ. The CDR3 loop spans 15 amino acids. CDR3 in amino acids: CASSLTSGGPYEQYF. The CDR3 region has the DNA TGTGCCAGCAGCCTGACTAGCGGGGGGCCTTACGAGCAGTACTTC.